This TCR beta chain was sequenced during a study of cytomegalovirus exposure and HLA in healthy donors. It was with 60 Vbeta and 13 Jbeta primers that the PCR ran. Libraries were prepared by immunoSEQ multiplex PCR; TCRdb keeps only in-frame clonotypes and omits some of them. The sample contains approximately 160,000 clones, around 80% of which appear only once. With 4 bases clipped from V and 1 base from J, the junction kept 8 bases outside the gene matches. The CDR3 is 17 residues long. Germline CDR1 and CDR2: LGHNA and YNFKEQ. Findings and limits, study-wide: Among TCR sequences, most were rare, though some public TCRs appeared in many donors. An Asian-associated ancestry cluster reportedly showed fewer N-insertions than the approximately 660-donor mean in a later analysis. Three CMV-associated chains proved CMV antigen-specific in vitro. TCR beta sequences reportedly predicted the HLA-A and HLA-B alleles of most subjects accurately.

Notes on this clone: No antigen is known for it.

Sequencing used PBMCs. This TCR derives from a middle-aged woman in good health and CMV-seropositive. The rearrangement links TRBV4-2 to TRBJ1-5, with 9 nucleotides matching TRBD1. This chain's CDR3 is CASSLLWDRASNQPQHF. CDR3 DNA sequence: TGTGCCAGCAGCCTACTATGGGACAGGGCGAGCAATCAGCCCCAGCATTTT.